This passage covers 6 T cell receptor beta chains from one sample sequenced in a study of regulatory and conventional T cells in RAG deficiency. Blood CD4+ CD25-low CD127-high conventional T cells supplied the genomic DNA template. The method was immunoSEQ multiplex PCR; TCRdb's version includes in-frame clones alone and lacks a portion of them. This sample has 30,000 to 40,000 clones, with roughly 76% found just once. This sample was shared with a second study, whose subject was regulatory T cells. From that second work: Primers: 52 TRBV forward and 13 TRBJ reverse.

Sequencing was performed on CD4+ effector T cells sorted from blood. The receptors stem from a human donor in good health.

The V call is TRBV4-1, the J call TRBJ2-1; D is uncertain. V shed 3 bases and J shed 4 bases, with 13 bases lying between them. CDR3 length equals 15 residues. Germline CDR1 reads MGHRA; CDR2 reads YSYEKL. This CDR3 is CASSQSARAYNEQFF. CDR3 bases: TGCGCCAGCAGCCAGTCGGCTCGGGCTTACAATGAGCAGTTCTTC.

The CDR3 DNA follows: TGTGCCAGCAGCCCGGACACAAACTATGGCTACACCTTC. Its protein product is CASSPDTNYGYTF. The rearrangement links TRBV5-4 to TRBJ1-2, with TRBD1 as a possible D gene (5 bases). The germline V gene has CDR1 SGHNT and CDR2 YYREEE (reference sequence). Trimming cost V 4 bases and J 2 bases, with 9 bases left between them. There are 13 residues in the CDR3. Supplemented by reference TRBV5-4 and TRBJ1-2, the full variable domain reads ETGVTQSPTHLIKTRGQQVTLRCSSQSGHNTVSWYQQALGQGPQFIFQYYREEENGRGNFPPRFSGLQFPNYSSELNVNALELDDSALYLCASSPDTNYGYTFGSGTRLTVV.

This chain joins TRBV6-1 and TRBJ2-7; the match to TRBD2 covers 12 bases. Germline loops: CDR1 MNHNS, CDR2 SASEGT. J was trimmed by 2 bases and V by 3 bases; bases with no gene match: 8. This CDR3 spans 17 amino acids. CDR3 coding DNA: TGTGCCAGCAGTGACTTCCCCGGACTAGCGGGGCCCTACGAGCAGTACTTC. Its translation: CASSDFPGLAGPYEQYF.

The gene calls are TRBV19 and TRBJ2-3; TRBD2 matches 14 bases. The CDR3 covers 19 residues. The V and J ends lost 7 bases and 3 bases, in that order; junction bases with no gene match: 15. Germline assignment: CDR1 LNHDA and CDR2 SQIVND (reference sequence). DNA for the CDR3: TGTGCCAGTAAGGGAAGACGGACTAGCGGGGGGTTCGTAACAGATACGCAGTATTTT. It is translated as CASKGRRTSGGFVTDTQYF.

V gene TRBV6-6 combines with J gene TRBJ1-2; TRBD1 agrees at 12 bases. V shed 5 bases, J shed 8 bases, and the junction held 6 bases outside the gene matches. CDR1 MNHNY and CDR2 SVGAGI come from the germline V gene (reference sequence). This CDR3 is built from 14 residues. CDR3 in amino acids: CASSPPGTGGGYTF. The CDR3 nucleotides read TGTGCCAGCAGTCCTCCCGGGACAGGGGGCGGCTACACCTTC.

The chain couples TRBV6-1 to TRBJ1-5, with unresolved D. V gave up 3 bases and J gave up 4 bases, with 10 bases separating them. Germline-derived CDR1 and CDR2 are MNHNS and SASEGT. The CDR3 is 14 amino acids. The chain's CDR3 is CASSDPGRNQPQHF. CDR3 in DNA: TGTGCCAGCAGTGATCCGGGCAGAAATCAGCCCCAGCATTTT.